Sequencing of this TCR beta chain was carried out in a study of blood T cell repertoires in COVID-19. Study at large: Material from acute and convalescent COVID-19 was sourced from the United States, Italy and Spain. T cells, B-cell-depleted T cells, or PBMCs provided the cDNA or gDNA that served as material.

In the authors' methods: Amplifying reference gene primers gave estimates of nucleated cell counts. Libraries were prepared by immunoSEQ multiplex PCR; TCRdb keeps only in-frame clonotypes and omits some of them. The V and J calls and clone size are taken from that table; D and trimming were inferred from the DNA. The sample lists around 260,000 clones, approximately 88% seen once, with roughly 0.92% in the top ten. Germline CDR1 MNHEY, CDR2 SVGAGI. The length of the CDR3 is 14 residues. V lost 8 bases, J lost 7 bases, and 18 bases lay in between. The chain employs TRBV6-5 and TRBJ2-1; the D gene is possibly TRBD2 (7 bases). The TCR originated in a woman aged 40 to 50 who had recovered from COVID-19. Source material: peripheral blood. CDR3 protein: CASPPGGVSNEQFF. Written as DNA, the CDR3 is TGTGCCAGCCCCCCGGGGGGCGTTTCAAATGAGCAGTTCTTC.